The TCR beta chain described here comes from a study of metastatic and nonmetastatic thyroid tumors. Study context: Across peripheral blood and tumor or nodule tissue samples taken from malignant and benign thyroid patients, the repertoires were compared with one another. Study-level results: Within blood and tumor, benign nodules reportedly had significantly lower TCR beta diversity than malignant thyroid tumors did.

Every patient was untreated before thyroid surgery. In the study's own analysis: The distant-metastasis classifier for papillary thyroid cancer was built from CDR3 differences across clinicopathological groups. Through MiXCR, TCRdb re-clonotyped the PCR reads. For this entry, the V and J calls and clone size follow TCRdb and not the study's own pipeline. Among fewer than 40,000 clones, 35% were seen once, and the ten largest hold approximately 22%. Per germline, CDR1 SGHRS and CDR2 YFSETQ. The CDR3 length is 15 residues. Trimming removed 2 bases from V and 4 bases from J, with 15 bases in between. Turning to this clone: Its antigen remains unidentified.

Sequenced sample: tumor tissue. The clonotype was recovered from a female donor with papillary thyroid cancer or a benign thyroid nodule (not recorded which). Some clones in this sample may be carry-over from other donors' samples. The rearrangement links TRBV5-1 to TRBJ1-1; D remains ambiguous. CDR3: CASSLRAGGPTEAFF. In DNA, the CDR3 is TGCGCCAGCAGCTTACGAGCGGGCGGGCCCACTGAAGCTTTCTTT. Filled out from reference TRBV5-1 and TRBJ1-1, the complete variable domain reads KAGVTQTPRYLIKTRGQQVTLSCSPISGHRSVSWYQQTPGQGLQFLFEYFSETQRNKGNFPGRFSGRQFSNSRSEMNVSTLELGDSALYLCASSLRAGGPTEAFFGQGTRLTVV.